This T cell receptor beta chain was profiled in a study of graft-versus-host responses after intestinal transplantation. Study details: Anti-thymocyte globulin induction was given to all recipients, followed by tacrolimus and steroids for 2 to 3 years. The study's findings and limits: Peak GvH clone levels in circulation were associated with early post-transplant HvG declines. The recipient marrow held GvH clones, and some of them showed up first in ileum or blood. Within the allografts of patients who had graft-donor T cell macrochimerism, graft-versus-host to host-versus-graft clonal ratios were high.

Repertoires were generated with immunoSEQ multiplex PCR, while TCRdb's copy carries only in-frame clones and drops some. The sample has fewer than 5,500 clones, approximately 75% seen once. Details on this clone: As yet, its antigen is unknown.

This clonotype was obtained from a human patient who received an intestinal transplant, so some T cells may come from the graft donor. Material: PBMCs, obtained around 76 weeks after intestinal transplant.

The CDR3 sequence: CASSILTNYGYTF. The CDR3 DNA follows: TGTGCCAGTAGTATACTTACTAACTATGGCTACACCTTC. The chain has TRBV19 and TRBJ1-2; unclear D gene. The CDR3 loop spans 13 amino acids. Trimming removed 2 bases from V and 0 bases from J, with 4 bases in between. Germline V gene lookup returns CDR1 LNHDA and CDR2 SQIVND (reference sequence).